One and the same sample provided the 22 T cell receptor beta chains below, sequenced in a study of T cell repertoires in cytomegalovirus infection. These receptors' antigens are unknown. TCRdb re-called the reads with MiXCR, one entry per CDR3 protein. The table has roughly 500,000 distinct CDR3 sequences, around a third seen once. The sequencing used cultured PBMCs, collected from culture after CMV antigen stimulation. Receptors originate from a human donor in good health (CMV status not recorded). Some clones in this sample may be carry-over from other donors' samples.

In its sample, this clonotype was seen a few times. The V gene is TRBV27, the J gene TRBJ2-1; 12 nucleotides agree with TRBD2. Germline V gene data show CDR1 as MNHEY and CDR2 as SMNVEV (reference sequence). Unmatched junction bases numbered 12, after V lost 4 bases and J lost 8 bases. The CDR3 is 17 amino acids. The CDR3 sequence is CASSSLAGGDKVYEQFF. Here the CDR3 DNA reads TGTGCCAGCAGTTCTCTAGCGGGAGGGGATAAAGTATATGAGCAGTTCTTC.

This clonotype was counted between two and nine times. The CDR3 DNA sequence: TGTGCCAGTAGTACCCTAACTAGCGGCAGCTCCTACAATGAGCAGTTCTTC. Protein product: CASSTLTSGSSYNEQFF. The chain uses TRBV19 and TRBJ2-1, with 8 bases matching TRBD2. Germline trimming cut 4 bases from V and 0 bases from J; bases unmatched to any gene: 8. Germline values: CDR1 LNHDA, CDR2 SQIVND (reference sequence). This CDR3 region has 17 residues. The full variable domain, completed using reference TRBV19 and TRBJ2-1, is DGGITQSPKYLFRKEGQNVTLSCEQNLNHDAMYWYRQDPGQGLRLIYYSQIVNDFQKGDIAEGYSVSREKKESFPLTVTSAQKNPTAFYLCASSTLTSGSSYNEQFFGPGTRLTVL.

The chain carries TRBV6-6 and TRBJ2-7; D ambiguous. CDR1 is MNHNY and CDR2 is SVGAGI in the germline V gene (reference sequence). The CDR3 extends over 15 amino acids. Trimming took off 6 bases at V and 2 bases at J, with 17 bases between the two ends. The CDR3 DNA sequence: TGTGCCAGCAGATTAACCCTAGGGCACCCCTACGAGCAGTACTTC. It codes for CASRLTLGHPYEQYF.

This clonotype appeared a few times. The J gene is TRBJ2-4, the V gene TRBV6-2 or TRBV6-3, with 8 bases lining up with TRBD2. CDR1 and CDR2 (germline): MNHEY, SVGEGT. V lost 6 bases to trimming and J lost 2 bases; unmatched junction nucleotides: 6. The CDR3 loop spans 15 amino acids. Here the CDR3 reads CASSARLASKNIQYF. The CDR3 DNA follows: TGTGCCAGCAGCGCGAGACTAGCGTCCAAAAACATTCAGTACTTC.

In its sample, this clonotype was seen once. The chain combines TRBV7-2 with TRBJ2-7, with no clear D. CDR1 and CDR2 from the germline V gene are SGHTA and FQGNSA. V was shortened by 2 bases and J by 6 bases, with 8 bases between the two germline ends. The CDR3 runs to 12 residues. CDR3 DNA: TGTGCCAGCAGCTTAAAGAGGCCCGAGCAGTACTTC. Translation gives CASSLKRPEQYF.

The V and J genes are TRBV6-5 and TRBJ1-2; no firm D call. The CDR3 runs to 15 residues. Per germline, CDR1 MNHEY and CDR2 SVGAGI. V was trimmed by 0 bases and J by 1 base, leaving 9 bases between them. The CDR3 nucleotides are TGTGCCAGCAGTTACTCGATGATGGGTAACTATGGCTACACCTTC. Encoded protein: CASSYSMMGNYGYTF.

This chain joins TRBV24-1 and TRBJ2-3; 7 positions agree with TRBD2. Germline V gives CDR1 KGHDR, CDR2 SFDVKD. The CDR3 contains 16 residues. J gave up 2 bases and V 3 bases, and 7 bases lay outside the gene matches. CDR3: CATSDAGVIPTDTQYF. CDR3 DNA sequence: TGTGCCACCAGTGATGCGGGAGTTATCCCCACAGATACGCAGTATTTT.

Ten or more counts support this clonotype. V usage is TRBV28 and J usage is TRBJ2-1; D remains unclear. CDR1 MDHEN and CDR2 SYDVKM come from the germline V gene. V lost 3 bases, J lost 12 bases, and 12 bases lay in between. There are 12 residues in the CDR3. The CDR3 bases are TGTGCCAGCAGTTTTGGGCGGCGCGTGCAGTTCTTC. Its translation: CASSFGRRVQFF.

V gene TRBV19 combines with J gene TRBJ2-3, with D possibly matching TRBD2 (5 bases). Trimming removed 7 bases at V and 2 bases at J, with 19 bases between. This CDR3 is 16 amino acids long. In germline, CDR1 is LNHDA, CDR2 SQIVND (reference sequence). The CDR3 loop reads CASNSPPQRHTDTQYF. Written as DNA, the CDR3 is TGTGCCAGTAATTCTCCCCCCCAGCGGCACACAGATACGCAGTATTTT.

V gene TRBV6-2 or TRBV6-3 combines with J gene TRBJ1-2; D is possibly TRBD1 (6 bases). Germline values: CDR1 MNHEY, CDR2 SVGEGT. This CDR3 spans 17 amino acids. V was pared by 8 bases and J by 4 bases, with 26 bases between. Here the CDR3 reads CASLIGRGFPGGYGYTF. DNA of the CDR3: TGTGCCAGCTTGATCGGCAGGGGATTCCCCGGGGGCTATGGCTACACCTTC.

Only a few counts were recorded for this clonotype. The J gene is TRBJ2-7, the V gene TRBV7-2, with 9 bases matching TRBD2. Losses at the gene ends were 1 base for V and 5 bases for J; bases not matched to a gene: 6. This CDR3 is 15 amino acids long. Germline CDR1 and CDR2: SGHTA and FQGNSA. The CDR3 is CASSLVSGRTDEQYF. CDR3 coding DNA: TGTGCCAGCAGCTTAGTGAGCGGGAGGACCGACGAGCAGTACTTC.

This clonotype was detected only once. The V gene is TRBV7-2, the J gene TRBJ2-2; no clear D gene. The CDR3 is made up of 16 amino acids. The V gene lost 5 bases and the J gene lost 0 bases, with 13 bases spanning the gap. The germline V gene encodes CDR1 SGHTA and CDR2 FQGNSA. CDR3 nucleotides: TGTGCCAGCAGCCATTCAGGCTTTCCGAACACCGGGGAGCTGTTTTTT. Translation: CASSHSGFPNTGELFF.

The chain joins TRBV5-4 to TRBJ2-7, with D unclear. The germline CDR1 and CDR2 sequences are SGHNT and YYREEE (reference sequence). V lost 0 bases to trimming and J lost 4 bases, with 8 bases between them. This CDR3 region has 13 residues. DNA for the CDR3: TGTGCCAGCAGCTTGGACTATCGATACGAGCAGTACGTC. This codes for CASSLDYRYEQYV.

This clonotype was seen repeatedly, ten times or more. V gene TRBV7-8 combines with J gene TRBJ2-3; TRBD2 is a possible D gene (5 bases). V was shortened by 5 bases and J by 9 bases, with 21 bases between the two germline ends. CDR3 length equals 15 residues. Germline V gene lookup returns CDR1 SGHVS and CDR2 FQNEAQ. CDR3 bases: TGTGCCAGCAGCCCTCCGGGATCCCACAAAGGGACGCAGTATTTT. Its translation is CASSPPGSHKGTQYF.

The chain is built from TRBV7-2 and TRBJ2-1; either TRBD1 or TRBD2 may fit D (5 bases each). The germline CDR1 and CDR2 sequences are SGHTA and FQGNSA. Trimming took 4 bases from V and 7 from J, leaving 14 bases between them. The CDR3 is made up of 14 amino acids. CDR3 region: CASSYTRDVNEQFF. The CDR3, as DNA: TGTGCCAGCAGCTACACCCGGGACGTTAATGAGCAGTTCTTC.

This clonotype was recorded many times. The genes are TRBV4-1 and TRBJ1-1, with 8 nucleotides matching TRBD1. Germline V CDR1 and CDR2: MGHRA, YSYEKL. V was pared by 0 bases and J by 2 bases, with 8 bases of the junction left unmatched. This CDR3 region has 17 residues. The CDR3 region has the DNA TGCGCCAGCAGCCAAGACCTTTCCGGGACAGGAAACACTGAAGCTTTCTTT. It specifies CASSQDLSGTGNTEAFF.

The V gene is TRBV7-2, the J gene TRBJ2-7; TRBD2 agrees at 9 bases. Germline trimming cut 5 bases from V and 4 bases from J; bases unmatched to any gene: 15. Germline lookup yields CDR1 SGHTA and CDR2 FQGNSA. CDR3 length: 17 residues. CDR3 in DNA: TGTGCCAGCAGCCCCCCCTTTGGCGGGAGGGCCCTATACGAGCAGTACTTC. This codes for CASSPPFGGRALYEQYF.

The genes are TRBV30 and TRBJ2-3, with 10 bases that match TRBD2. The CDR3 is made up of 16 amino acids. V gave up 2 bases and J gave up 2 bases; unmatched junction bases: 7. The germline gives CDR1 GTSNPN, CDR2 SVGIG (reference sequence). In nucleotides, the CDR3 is TGTGCCTGGAGTCAGAGGACTAGCGGCTTCACAGATACGCAGTATTTT. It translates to CAWSQRTSGFTDTQYF.

CDR3 region: CASSPGYMAKNIQYF. For the CDR3, the DNA is TGTGCCAGCAGTCCAGGGTATATGGCCAAAAACATTCAGTACTTC. The gene calls are TRBV28 and TRBJ2-4; D possibly corresponds to TRBD1 (5 bases). The V and J ends lost 5 bases and 1 base respectively, with 12 bases between them. CDR1 MDHEN and CDR2 SYDVKM come from the germline V gene. This CDR3 contains 15 residues.

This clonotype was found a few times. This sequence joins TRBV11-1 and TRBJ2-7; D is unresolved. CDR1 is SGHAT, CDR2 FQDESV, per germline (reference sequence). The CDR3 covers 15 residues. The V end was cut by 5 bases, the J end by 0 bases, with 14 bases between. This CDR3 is CASSQQPQSSYEQYF. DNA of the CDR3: TGTGCCAGCAGCCAACAACCACAGAGCTCCTACGAGCAGTACTTC.

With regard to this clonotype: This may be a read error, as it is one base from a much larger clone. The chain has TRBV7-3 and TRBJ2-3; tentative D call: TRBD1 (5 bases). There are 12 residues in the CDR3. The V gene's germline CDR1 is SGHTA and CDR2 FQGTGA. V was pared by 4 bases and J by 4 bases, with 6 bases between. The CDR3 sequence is CASSSGSDTQYF. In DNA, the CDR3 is TGTGCCAGCAGCTCAGGGTCAGATACGCAGTATTTT. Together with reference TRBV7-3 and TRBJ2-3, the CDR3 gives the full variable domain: GAGVSQTPSNKVTEKGKYVELRCDPISGHTALYWYRQSLGQGPEFLIYFQGTGAADDSGLPNDRFFAVRPEGSVSTLKIQRTERGDSAVYLCASSSGSDTQYFGPGTRLTVL.

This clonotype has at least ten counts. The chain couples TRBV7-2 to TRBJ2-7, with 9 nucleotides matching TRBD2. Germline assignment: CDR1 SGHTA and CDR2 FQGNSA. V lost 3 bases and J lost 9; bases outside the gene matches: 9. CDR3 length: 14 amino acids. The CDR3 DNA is TGTGCCAGCAGCTTGTCTAGCGGGACTTCGGGGCAGTACGTC. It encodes CASSLSSGTSGQYV.